The clone carrying this TCR beta chain was recorded at least ten times. Germline V gene lookup returns CDR1 SGDLS and CDR2 YYNGEE. Trimming stripped 3 bases from V and 5 bases from J, with 20 bases between. The CDR3 has 16 amino acids. This specimen comes from a study of blood T cells in healthy people across ages. Study-wide background: Capture by template switching was about one barcoded beta molecule per two T cells.

Alongside a J-beta primer mix, a sample-barcoded 5' primer served in a second PCR lasting about 7 to 11 cycles. TCRdb reanalysed the 5' RACE reads using MiXCR and keeps one entry per CDR3 protein. The data contain hundreds of thousands of distinct CDR3 sequences, approximately 53% of them singletons. Sequencing was done on a sample of blood. The receptor was derived from a man aged 35 to 55 in good health. This rearrangement joins TRBV9 to TRBJ2-5; D is perhaps TRBD1 (6 bases). Here the CDR3 DNA reads TGTGCCAGCAGCGCCGACGTAGGGACATTTGCGGAGACCCAGTACTTC. Translating it yields CASSADVGTFAETQYF.